This TCR beta chain was found in a study of T cell responses to AZD1222 COVID-19 vaccine. Data came from immunoSEQ multiplex PCR; TCRdb stores just in-frame clones and leaves some out. The table has 150,000 or so clones, around 90% seen once; the top ten hold less than 6.5%. The study pooled second doses at about 4 or about 12 weeks. Notes on the study in general: Donors were largely white British and mainly female; clonal diversity was possibly underestimated. The study reported that nearly half of spike-specific TCRs target unmutated variant regions.

The ends were cut back, 2 bases at V and 1 base at J, with 13 bases in the middle. The length of the CDR3 is 15 residues. Germline CDR1 SGHDT, CDR2 YYEEEE. Of note for this clone: No antigen is known for it.

The sequence came from an adult who received the AZD1222 COVID-19 vaccine. The chain has TRBV5-6 and TRBJ2-7; possible D gene TRBD1, 6 bases. Sequencing used peripheral blood, obtained 28 days after the second AZD1222 dose. The CDR3 bases are TGTGCCAGCAGCTTCCTACAGGGAATATCCTACGAGCAGTACTTC. Amino acid sequence: CASSFLQGISYEQYF.